This T cell receptor (beta chain) was found in a study of blood T cell repertoires in COVID-19. Background on the study: The study drew acute and convalescent COVID-19 samples from the United States, Italy and Spain.

CDR1 and CDR2 from the germline V gene are LNHDA and SQIVND (reference sequence). Deletions cut 5 bases from V and 0 bases from J, with 11 bases between. CDR3 length: 15 amino acids. In the authors' workflow: Nucleated cell counts were estimated from reference gene primer amplification. Profiling relied on immunoSEQ multiplex PCR, and the TCRdb table lists in-frame clones only, not all of them. The V and J calls and clone size were taken over from that table, and D and trimming were inferred from the DNA. The table lists some 130,000 clones, about 89% of them singletons. The chain has TRBV19 and TRBJ2-4, with D maybe TRBD2 (5 bases). The sample was peripheral blood. The TCR sequence derives from a man aged 45-65 years with active COVID-19. The CDR3 sequence: CASSVSGLAKNIQYF. CDR3 sequence (DNA): TGTGCCAGTAGTGTCTCAGGACTAGCCAAAAACATTCAGTACTTC.